The following is a T cell receptor beta chain sequence with its context. The antigen remains unidentified. This sample stems from a study of T cell responses to AZD1222 COVID-19 vaccine. Germline CDR1 is MNHNS and CDR2 is SASEGT. The CDR3 length is 14 residues. V lost 1 base and J 7 bases, leaving 13 bases between the germline ends. Broader study findings: Donors were chiefly white British, with a greater number of females, and clonal diversity was perhaps underestimated. The number of AZD1222 recipients seropositive at baseline was only five or six. Spike-specific TCR breadth and depth grew following two AZD1222 doses.

TCRdb's table, derived via immunoSEQ multiplex PCR, lists solely in-frame clones and lacks some. Here the sample spans about 92,000 clones, about nine tenths being singletons. The material sequenced was peripheral blood, taken on day 0 of AZD1222 vaccination. The rearrangement uses TRBV6-1 and TRBJ1-1, with D possibly being TRBD1 (6 bases). The clonotype was recovered from an adult in good health. The CDR3 DNA reads as TGTGCCAGCAGTGAAGTTATGAAAGGGGGTGAAGCTTTCTTT. Protein sequence: CASSEVMKGGEAFF.